These 8 T cell receptor beta chains came from one sample sequenced in a study of cytomegalovirus exposure and HLA in healthy donors (dated by TCRdb to 2017 to 2019). Library method: the immunoSEQ multiplex PCR assay. The multiplex PCR relied on a mix of 60 forward primers for TCR Vbeta segments and 13 reverse primers for TCR Jbeta segments. TCRdb took this table from immuneACCESS and kept in-frame rearrangements with V and J called. Such tables lack part of the clones; where checked against another copy, unresolved V genes explain under half of the gap, and the rest is unexplained. Here the sample has roughly 120,000 clones; 76% occur a single time. The leading ten clones occupy less than 2% of the sample. The sample consisted of PBMCs. These receptors came from a man in his forties or fifties in good health and CMV-seronegative.

The V gene is TRBV6-6, the J gene TRBJ2-7; no reliable D call. Germline assignment: CDR1 MNHNY and CDR2 SVGAGI (reference sequence). The CDR3 loop spans 13 amino acids. Trimming stripped 6 bases from V and 0 bases from J, with 9 bases between. The CDR3 nucleotides read TGTGCCAGCAGCACAGATAACTCCTACGAGCAGTACGTC. It translates to CASSTDNSYEQYV.

The chain employs TRBV19 and TRBJ1-1; possibly TRBD1 for D (6 bases). Germline CDR1 LNHDA, CDR2 SQIVND (reference sequence). The CDR3 spans 16 residues. With 0 bases removed from V and 2 bases from J, the gap between germline ends came to 13 bases. CDR3 amino acids: CASSIEVRDTNTEAFF. The CDR3 DNA follows: TGTGCCAGTAGTATAGAAGTTCGGGACACCAACACTGAAGCTTTCTTT.

A single count supports this clone. This chain joins TRBV7-6 and TRBJ1-5, with 10 bases aligning to TRBD1. Germline-derived CDR1 and CDR2 are SGHVS and FNYEAQ. The CDR3 length is 16 residues. V dropped 2 bases and J dropped 3; count of bases not matched to a gene: 4. Here the CDR3 DNA reads TGTGCCAGCAGCTTACTGGACAGGGGGGACAATCAGCCCCAGCATTTT. This translates into CASSLLDRGDNQPQHF.

The CDR3 sequence is CAISEAGQGASITEAFF. Written as DNA, the CDR3 is TGTGCCATCAGTGAAGCCGGACAGGGGGCGTCGATAACTGAAGCTTTCTTT. The chain combines TRBV10-3 with TRBJ1-1; TRBD1 matches at 11 bases. The germline CDR1 and CDR2 sequences are ENHRY and SYGVKD. The CDR3 contains 17 residues. Losses at the gene ends were 3 bases for V and 5 bases for J; bases not matched to a gene: 11.

The count of this clone is one. This chain connects TRBV15 to TRBJ1-2; D remains ambiguous. CDR1 and CDR2 from the germline V gene are LNHNV and YYDKDF (reference sequence). The CDR3 extends over 14 amino acids. Trimming took off 5 bases at V and 2 bases at J, with 12 bases between the two ends. CDR3 nucleotides: TGTGCCACCAGCCTCCCGGAGAGAAACTATGGCTACACCTTC. Protein sequence: CATSLPERNYGYTF.

This rearrangement joins TRBV5-6 to TRBJ2-1; TRBD2 matches 13 bases. J lost 4 bases, V lost 3 bases, and 4 bases had no gene match. CDR3 length equals 16 residues. CDR1 is SGHDT and CDR2 is YYEEEE in the germline V gene. In DNA form, the CDR3 reads TGTGCCAGCAGCTCCCCGGGACTAGCGGGGTACAATGAGCAGTTCTTC. Encoded protein: CASSSPGLAGYNEQFF.

The chain employs TRBV7-2 and TRBJ2-7; 9 bases line up with TRBD1. CDR3 size: 13 residues. V was pared by 5 bases and J by 6 bases, with 5 bases of the junction left unmatched. Germline V gives CDR1 SGHTA, CDR2 FQGNSA. The CDR3 loop is CASSRGQGGEQYF. The CDR3 DNA reads as TGTGCCAGCAGCAGGGGACAGGGAGGCGAGCAGTACTTC.

The chain uses TRBV28 and TRBJ2-5, with TRBD1 matching over 9 bases. The germline V gene has CDR1 MDHEN and CDR2 SYDVKM. The V and J ends lost 3 bases and 2 bases, in that order; junction bases with no gene match: 1. This CDR3 spans 14 amino acids. Written as DNA, the CDR3 is TGTGCCAGCAGTTTCGACAGGGGGCAAGAGACCCAGTACTTC. It is translated as CASSFDRGQETQYF.